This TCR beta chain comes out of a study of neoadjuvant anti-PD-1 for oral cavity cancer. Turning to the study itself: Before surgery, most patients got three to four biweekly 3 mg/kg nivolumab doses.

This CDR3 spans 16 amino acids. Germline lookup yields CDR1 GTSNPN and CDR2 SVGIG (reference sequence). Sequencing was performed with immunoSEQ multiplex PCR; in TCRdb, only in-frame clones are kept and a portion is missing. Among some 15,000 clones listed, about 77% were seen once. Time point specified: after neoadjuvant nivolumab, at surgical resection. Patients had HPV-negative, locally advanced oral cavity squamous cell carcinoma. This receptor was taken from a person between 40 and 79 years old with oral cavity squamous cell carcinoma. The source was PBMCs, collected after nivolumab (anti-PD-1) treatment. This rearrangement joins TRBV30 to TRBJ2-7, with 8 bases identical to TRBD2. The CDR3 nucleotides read TGTGCTTATGGGAGGGCGGGAGGCACAATCTCCTACGAGCAGTACTTC. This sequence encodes CAYGRAGGTISYEQYF. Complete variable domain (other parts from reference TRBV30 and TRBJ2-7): SQTIHQWPATLVQPVGSPLSLECTVEGTSNPNLYWYRQAAGRGLQLLFYSVGIGQISSEVPQNLSASRPQDRQFILSSKKLLLSDSGFYLCAYGRAGGTISYEQYFGPGTRLTVT.